This TCR beta chain was captured by sequencing in a study of blood T cell repertoires in COVID-19. In the authors' methods: Scientists estimated how many nucleated cells there were by amplifying reference gene primers. Profiled with immunoSEQ multiplex PCR; TCRdb holds only in-frame clones, not every one. D and trimming were read from the DNA, whereas the V and J calls and clone size are those reported in that table. The table shows 400,000 to 550,000 clones, with 70% to 90% occurring only once. V dropped 6 bases and J dropped 6; count of bases not matched to a gene: 4. This CDR3 spans 13 amino acids. Germline V gene lookup returns CDR1 MNHEY and CDR2 SVGAGI. Those who participated ranged in age from about 18 to 89 years and resided in 20 to 30 US areas. Cohort assignment relied on participant-reported clinical history.

The sequence was collected from a woman between 18 and 30 years old with acute COVID-19. V is TRBV6-5 and J is TRBJ1-5; the match to TRBD1 covers 8 bases. The sample comprised PBMCs or T cells enriched from blood (not recorded which). The CDR3 nucleotides read TGTGCCAGCAGCGGACAGGGCAGTCAGCCCCAGCATTTT. Translating it yields CASSGQGSQPQHF.